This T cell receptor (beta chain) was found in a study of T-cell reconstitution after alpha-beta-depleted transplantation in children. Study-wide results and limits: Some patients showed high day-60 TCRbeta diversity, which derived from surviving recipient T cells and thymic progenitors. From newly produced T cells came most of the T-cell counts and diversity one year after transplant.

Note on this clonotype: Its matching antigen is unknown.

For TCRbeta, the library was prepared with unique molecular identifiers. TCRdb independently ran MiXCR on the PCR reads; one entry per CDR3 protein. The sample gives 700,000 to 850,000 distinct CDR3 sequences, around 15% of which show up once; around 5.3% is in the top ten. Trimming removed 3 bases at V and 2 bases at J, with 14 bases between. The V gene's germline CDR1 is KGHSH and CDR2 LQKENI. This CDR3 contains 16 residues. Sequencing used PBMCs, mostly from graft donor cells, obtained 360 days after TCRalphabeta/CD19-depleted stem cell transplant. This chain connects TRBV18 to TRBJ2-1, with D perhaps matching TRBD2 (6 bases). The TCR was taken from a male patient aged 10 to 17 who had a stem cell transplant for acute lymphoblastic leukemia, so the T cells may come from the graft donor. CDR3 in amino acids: CASSPTGTPTYNEQFF. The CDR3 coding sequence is TGTGCCAGCTCACCGACCGGGACTCCTACCTACAATGAGCAGTTCTTC.